This T cell receptor (beta chain) appears in the sequencing data of a study of blood T cell repertoires in COVID-19. J gave up 3 bases and V 1 base, and 3 bases lay outside the gene matches. Germline V gene sequence: CDR1 MNHNS, CDR2 SASEGT. This CDR3 contains 15 residues. In the original processing: From reference gene primer amplification, estimates of nucleated cell counts were derived. Assay used: immunoSEQ multiplex PCR; TCRdb lists only in-frame clones, some missing. That table is the source of V, J and clone size, and D and trimming were worked out from the DNA. Of about 120,000 clones listed, 80% to 90% are singletons.

This receptor was identified in a human donor in a cohort sampled during active COVID-19. This chain joins TRBV6-1 and TRBJ2-7; TRBD1 aligns across 10 bases. The sequenced material came from peripheral blood. The DNA for the CDR3 is TGTGCCAGCAGTGAAGGGGGGGACAGGGGCTACGAGCAGTACTTC. This translates into CASSEGGDRGYEQYF.